Below, one T cell receptor (beta chain) is given with its context. Its specificity is not known. The PCR ran on 60 Vbeta and 13 Jbeta primers. Data came from immunoSEQ multiplex PCR; TCRdb stores just in-frame clones and leaves some out. The sample lists some 150,000 clones; under 80% were seen once. This CDR3 has 19 residues. J gave up 4 bases and V 4 bases, and 18 bases lay outside the gene matches. The germline CDR1 and CDR2 sequences are SGHKS and YYEKEE (reference sequence). The data originate from a study of cytomegalovirus exposure and HLA in healthy donors. Regarding the study as a whole: What TCR beta sequences reportedly achieved was accurate prediction of HLA-A and HLA-B alleles in most subjects. Immune exposure information comprised only CMV serostatus.

The specimen sequenced was PBMCs. The J gene is TRBJ1-2, the V gene TRBV5-5; 11 bases agree with TRBD1. The source is a man aged 40-49 years in good health and CMV-seronegative. CDR3 in amino acids: CASSLQDRGRGGPGYGYTF. CDR3 DNA: TGTGCCAGCAGCCTACAGGACAGGGGGCGCGGGGGACCTGGCTATGGCTACACCTTC.